These 3 T cell receptor beta chains came from one sample sequenced in a study of shared clonotypes between healthy human individuals. TCRdb's table, derived via immunoSEQ multiplex PCR, lists solely in-frame clones and lacks some. The table shows 2 million to 2.5 million clones, with 85% to 95% occurring only once. Sequencing was performed on naive CD4+ T cells from PBMCs. Specified subset: CD45RA+ positively selected. All receptors come from a man aged 18 to 35 in good health. Some clones in this sample may be carry-over from other donors' samples.

The chain joins TRBV9 to TRBJ2-2, with D possibly being TRBD2 (6 bases). Trimming left V 0 bases short and J 3 bases short, with 12 bases between. This CDR3 comprises 16 residues. Germline-derived CDR1 and CDR2 are SGDLS and YYNGEE. The CDR3 here is CASSVDGGVYTGELFF. The DNA of the CDR3 is TGTGCCAGCAGCGTAGATGGAGGGGTTTACACCGGGGAGCTGTTTTTT.

This chain uses TRBV5-1 with TRBJ2-1; TRBD2 agrees at 13 bases. Germline CDR1 reads SGHRS; CDR2 reads YFSETQ. There are 16 residues in the CDR3. V was clipped by 3 bases and J by 9 bases; unmatched bases: 9. CDR3 amino acids: CASSSFGTSGILEQFF. CDR3 bases: TGCGCCAGCAGCTCCTTCGGGACTAGCGGGATTCTTGAGCAGTTCTTC. Full variable domain (remainder filled in from reference TRBV5-1 and TRBJ2-1): KAGVTQTPRYLIKTRGQQVTLSCSPISGHRSVSWYQQTPGQGLQFLFEYFSETQRNKGNFPGRFSGRQFSNSRSEMNVSTLELGDSALYLCASSSFGTSGILEQFFGPGTRLTVL.

V and J are TRBV6-1 and TRBJ2-1, with D possibly being TRBD1 (6 bases). Germline V gives CDR1 MNHNS, CDR2 SASEGT. The CDR3 is 13 residues long. V lost 4 bases and J 4 bases, leaving 8 bases between the germline ends. The CDR3 region is CASSAQGYNEQFF. The DNA for the CDR3 is TGTGCCAGCAGTGCCCAGGGGTACAATGAGCAGTTCTTC.